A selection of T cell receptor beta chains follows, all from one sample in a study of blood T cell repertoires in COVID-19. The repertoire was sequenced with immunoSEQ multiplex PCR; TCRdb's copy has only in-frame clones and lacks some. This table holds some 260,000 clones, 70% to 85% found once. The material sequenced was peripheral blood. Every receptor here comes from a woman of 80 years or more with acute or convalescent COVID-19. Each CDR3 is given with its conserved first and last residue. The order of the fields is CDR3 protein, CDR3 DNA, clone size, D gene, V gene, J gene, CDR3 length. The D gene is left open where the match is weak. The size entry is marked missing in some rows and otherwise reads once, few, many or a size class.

CASSLGTREETQYF	TGTGCCAGCAGCCTCGGGACAAGGGAAGAGACCCAGTACTTC	once	.	TRBV12-1	TRBJ2-5	14
CASSPRQGGFFGDTEAFF	TGTGCCAGCAGCCCCAGACAGGGGGGGTTTTTCGGGGACACTGAAGCTTTCTTT	.	TRBD1	TRBV5-6	TRBJ1-1	18
CASRTGGNYGYTF	TGCGCCAGCCGGACAGGGGGCAACTATGGCTACACCTTC	.	TRBD1	TRBV5-1	TRBJ1-2	13
CASSSLITGYTEAFF	TGTGCCAGCAGTTCCCTAATCACGGGGTACACTGAAGCTTTCTTT	few	.	TRBV28	TRBJ1-1	15
CASSLGSGGYNEQFF	TGTGCCAGCAGCCTCGGGAGCGGGGGCTACAATGAGCAGTTCTTC	.	TRBD2	TRBV11-2	TRBJ2-1	15
CASSWRGQYDEQYF	TGTGCCAGCAGCTGGAGGGGACAGTATGACGAGCAGTACTTC	few	.	TRBV7-2	TRBJ2-7	14
CASTRGPTNTEAFF	TGCGCCAGCACAAGGGGCCCCACGAACACTGAAGCTTTCTTT	.	.	TRBV5-1	TRBJ1-1	14
CASSYRLAEETQYF	TGTGCCAGCAGCTACCGACTAGCGGAAGAGACCCAGTACTTC	.	TRBD2	TRBV7-6	TRBJ2-5	14
CASSQEKDRGQGNTEAFF	TGCGCCAGCAGCCAAGAGAAGGACAGGGGGCAAGGGAACACTGAAGCTTTCTTT	once	TRBD1	TRBV4-1	TRBJ1-1	18
CSVWTDRYEQYF	TGCAGCGTTTGGACAGATAGATACGAGCAGTACTTC	.	.	TRBV29-1	TRBJ2-7	12
CASSLPPTSGWQTQYF	TGTGCCAGCAGCTTGCCCCCGACTAGCGGGTGGCAGACCCAGTACTTC	.	TRBD2	TRBV7-2	TRBJ2-5	16
CASSLDHGVTEAFF	TGCGCCAGCAGCTTGGATCACGGGGTAACTGAAGCTTTCTTT	.	.	TRBV5-1	TRBJ1-1	14
CSAGAGYWYEQYF	TGCAGCGCCGGAGCGGGTTATTGGTACGAGCAGTACTTC	.	.	TRBV29-1	TRBJ2-7	13
CASSQEGAKQFF	TGCGCCAGCAGCCAAGAGGGAGCTAAGCAGTTCTTC	.	.	TRBV4-3	TRBJ2-1	12
CASSIRGPSGTEAFF	TGTGCCAGTAGTATACGGGGTCCCTCGGGTACTGAAGCTTTCTTT	.	.	TRBV19	TRBJ1-1	15
CASSADRGGGYTF	TGCGCCAGCAGCGCGGACAGGGGAGGTGGCTACACCTTC	.	TRBD1	TRBV5-1	TRBJ1-2	13
CASSYSRTSGTYEQYF	TGTGCCAGCAGTTACTCGAGGACTAGCGGGACCTACGAGCAGTACTTC	few	TRBD2	TRBV6-5	TRBJ2-7	16
CAPQGEGTLMNTEAFF	TGTGCCCCACAAGGGGAGGGGACCTTAATGAACACTGAAGCTTTCTTT	.	.	TRBV3-1/TRBV3-2	TRBJ1-1	16
CASSSQGVETQYF	TGTGCCAGCAGCTCGCAGGGGGTCGAGACCCAGTACTTC	.	TRBD1	TRBV12-3/TRBV12-4	TRBJ2-5	13
CASSIDRSYEQYF	TGTGCCAGCAGTATCGACAGGTCCTACGAGCAGTACTTC	.	.	TRBV6-5	TRBJ2-7	13
CASSALAGGDTQYF	TGTGCCAGCAGTGCACTAGCGGGGGGGGATACGCAGTATTTT	.	TRBD2	TRBV2	TRBJ2-3	14
CASSLLGGGTEAFF	TGTGCCAGCAGTTTATTGGGGGGTGGCACTGAAGCTTTCTTT	.	.	TRBV28	TRBJ1-1	14
CASSQKPGGARETQYF	TGCGCCAGCAGCCAAAAACCCGGGGGGGCCCGAGAGACCCAGTACTTC	.	TRBD2	TRBV4-1	TRBJ2-5	16
CASSLEGAEKLFF	TGTGCCAGCAGTTTGGAGGGTGCTGAAAAACTGTTTTTT	.	.	TRBV12-3/TRBV12-4	TRBJ1-4	13
CASSSGGVWNNSPLHF	TGTGCCAGCAGTTCAGGGGGAGTCTGGAATAATTCACCCCTCCACTTT	.	TRBD1	TRBV27	TRBJ1-6	16
CAVTSSNEQFF	TGTGCCGTAACTAGCTCTAATGAGCAGTTCTTC	.	.	TRBV10-3	TRBJ2-1	11
CASSLAGQASNQPQHF	TGTGCCAGCAGCTTAGCGGGACAGGCTAGCAATCAGCCCCAGCATTTT	few	TRBD1	TRBV7-3	TRBJ1-5	16
CASATTNEKLFF	TGTGCCAGCGCGACAACTAATGAAAAACTGTTTTTT	.	.	TRBV6-6	TRBJ1-4	12
CASSQDRTSSPLHF	TGTGCCAGCTCACAAGACAGAACCAGTTCACCCCTCCACTTT	.	.	TRBV18	TRBJ1-6	14
CASSVAMLAKNIQYF	TGTGCCAGCAGTGTTGCGATGCTAGCCAAAAACATTCAGTACTTC	.	.	TRBV2	TRBJ2-4	15
CASSLMAGNNYGYTF	TGCGCCAGCAGCTTGATGGCCGGGAACAATTATGGCTACACCTTC	.	.	TRBV5-1	TRBJ1-2	15
CASSPLDNNYGYTF	TGTGCCAGCTCACCACTGGACAACAACTATGGCTACACCTTC	.	.	TRBV18	TRBJ1-2	14
CASSSLGGIIVPDGYTF	TGTGCCAGCAGCTCCCTGGGGGGGATCATAGTTCCGGATGGCTACACCTTC	.	.	TRBV7-9	TRBJ1-2	17
CASSYRTGGTEAFF	TGTGCCAGCAGTTACAGGACAGGGGGGACTGAAGCTTTCTTT	few	TRBD1	TRBV6-5	TRBJ1-1	14
CASSLDRALDYGYTF	TGTGCCAGCAGCCTCGACAGGGCCCTCGACTATGGCTACACCTTC	.	TRBD1	TRBV5-4	TRBJ1-2	15
CAIRRIERQGNTEAFF	TGTGCCATCAGACGAATCGAACGACAGGGGAACACTGAAGCTTTCTTT	.	TRBD1	TRBV10-3	TRBJ1-1	16
CASGDYGYTF	TGTGCCAGCGGGGACTATGGCTACACCTTC	.	.	TRBV19	TRBJ1-2	10
CASSQGRRGTYEQYF	TGTGCCAGCAGCCAAGGGAGAAGGGGAACCTACGAGCAGTACTTC	few	.	TRBV14	TRBJ2-7	15
CASRTGSHNEQFF	TGTGCCAGCAGAACAGGGTCCCACAATGAGCAGTTCTTC	.	.	TRBV6-5	TRBJ2-1	13
CASSPGERNTEAFF	TGCGCCAGCAGCCCCGGAGAGCGGAACACTGAAGCTTTCTTT	few	.	TRBV5-1	TRBJ1-1	14
CSVEKGLSGAEAFF	TGCAGCGTTGAAAAGGGTTTGTCAGGGGCTGAAGCTTTCTTT	.	.	TRBV29-1	TRBJ1-1	14